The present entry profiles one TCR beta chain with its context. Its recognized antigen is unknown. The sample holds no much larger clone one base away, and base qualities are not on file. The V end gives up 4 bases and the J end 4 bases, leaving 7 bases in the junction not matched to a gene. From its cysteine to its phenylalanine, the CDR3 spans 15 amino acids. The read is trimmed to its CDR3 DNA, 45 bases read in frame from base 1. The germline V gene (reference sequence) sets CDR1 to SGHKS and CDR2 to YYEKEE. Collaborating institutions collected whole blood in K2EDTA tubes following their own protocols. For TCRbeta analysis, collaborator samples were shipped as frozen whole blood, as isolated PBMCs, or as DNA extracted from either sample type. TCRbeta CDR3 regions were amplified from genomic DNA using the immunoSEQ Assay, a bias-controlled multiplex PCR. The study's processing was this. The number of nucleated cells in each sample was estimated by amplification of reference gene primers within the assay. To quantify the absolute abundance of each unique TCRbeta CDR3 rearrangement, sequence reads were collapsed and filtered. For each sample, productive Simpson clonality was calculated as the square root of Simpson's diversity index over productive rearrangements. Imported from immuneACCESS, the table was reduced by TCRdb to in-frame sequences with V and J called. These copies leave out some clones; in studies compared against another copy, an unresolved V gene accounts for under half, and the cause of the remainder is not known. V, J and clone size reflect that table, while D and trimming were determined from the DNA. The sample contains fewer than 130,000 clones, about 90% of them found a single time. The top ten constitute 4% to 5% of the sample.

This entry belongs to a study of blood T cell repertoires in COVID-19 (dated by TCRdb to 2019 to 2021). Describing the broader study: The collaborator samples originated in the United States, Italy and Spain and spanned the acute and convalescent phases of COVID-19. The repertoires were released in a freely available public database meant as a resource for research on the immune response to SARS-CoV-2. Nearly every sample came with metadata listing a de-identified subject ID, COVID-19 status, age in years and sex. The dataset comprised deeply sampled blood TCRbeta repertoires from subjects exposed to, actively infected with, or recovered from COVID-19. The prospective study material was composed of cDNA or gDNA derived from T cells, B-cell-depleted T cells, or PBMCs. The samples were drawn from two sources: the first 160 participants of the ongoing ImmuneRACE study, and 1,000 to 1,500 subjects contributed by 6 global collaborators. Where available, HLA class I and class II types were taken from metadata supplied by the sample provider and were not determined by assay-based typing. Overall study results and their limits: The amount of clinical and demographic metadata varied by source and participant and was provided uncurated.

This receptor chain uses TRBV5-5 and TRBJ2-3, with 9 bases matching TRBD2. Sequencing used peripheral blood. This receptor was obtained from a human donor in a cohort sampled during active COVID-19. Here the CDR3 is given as CASSPGLAGSDTQYF. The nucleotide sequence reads TGTGCCAGCAGCCCGGGACTAGCTGGCTCAGATACGCAGTATTTT.